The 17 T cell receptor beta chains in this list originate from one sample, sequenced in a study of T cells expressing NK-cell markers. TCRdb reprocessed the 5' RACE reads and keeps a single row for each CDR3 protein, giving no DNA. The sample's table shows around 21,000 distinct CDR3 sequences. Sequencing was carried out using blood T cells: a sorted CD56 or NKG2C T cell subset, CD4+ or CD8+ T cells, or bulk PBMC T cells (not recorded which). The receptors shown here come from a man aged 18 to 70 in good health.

The CDR3 loop is CASSIPSVDTQYF. V usage is TRBV19 and J usage is TRBJ2-3. Germline loops: CDR1 LNHDA, CDR2 SQIVND (reference sequence). This CDR3 contains 13 residues.

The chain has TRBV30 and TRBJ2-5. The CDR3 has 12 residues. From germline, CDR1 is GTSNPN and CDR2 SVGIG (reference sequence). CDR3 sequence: CAWSVTDGTQYF.

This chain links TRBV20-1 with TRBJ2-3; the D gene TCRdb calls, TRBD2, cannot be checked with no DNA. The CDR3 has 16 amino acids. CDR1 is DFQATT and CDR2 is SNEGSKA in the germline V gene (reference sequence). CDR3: CSARERLAGVPDTQYF.

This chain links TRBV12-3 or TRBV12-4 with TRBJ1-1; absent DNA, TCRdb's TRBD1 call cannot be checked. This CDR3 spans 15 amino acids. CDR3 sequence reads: CASSPRTGGNTEAFF.

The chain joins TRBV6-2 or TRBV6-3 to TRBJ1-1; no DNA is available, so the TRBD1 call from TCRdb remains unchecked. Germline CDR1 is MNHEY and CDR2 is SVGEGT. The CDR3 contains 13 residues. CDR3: CATRDRDYTEAFF.

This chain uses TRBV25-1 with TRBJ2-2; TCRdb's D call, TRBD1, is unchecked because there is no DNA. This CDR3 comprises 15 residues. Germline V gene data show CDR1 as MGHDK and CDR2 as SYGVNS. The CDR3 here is CASSEVRGNTGELFF.

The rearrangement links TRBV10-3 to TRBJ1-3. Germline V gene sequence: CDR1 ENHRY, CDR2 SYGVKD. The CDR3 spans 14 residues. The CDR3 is CAISESRTRNTIYF.

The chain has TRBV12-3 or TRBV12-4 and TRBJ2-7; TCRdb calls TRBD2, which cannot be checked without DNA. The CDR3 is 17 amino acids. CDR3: CASSDYRTSGRAYEQYF.

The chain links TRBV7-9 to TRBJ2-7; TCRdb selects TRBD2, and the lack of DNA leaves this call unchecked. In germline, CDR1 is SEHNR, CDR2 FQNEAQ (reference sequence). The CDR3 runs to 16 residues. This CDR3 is CASSLVGQGNSYEQYF.

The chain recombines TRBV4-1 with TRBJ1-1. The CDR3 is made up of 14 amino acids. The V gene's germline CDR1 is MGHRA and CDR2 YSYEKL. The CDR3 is CASSPQITGAEAFF.

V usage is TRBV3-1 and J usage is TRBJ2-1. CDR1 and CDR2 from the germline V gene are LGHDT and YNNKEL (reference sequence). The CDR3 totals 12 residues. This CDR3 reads CASSQTSNEQFF.

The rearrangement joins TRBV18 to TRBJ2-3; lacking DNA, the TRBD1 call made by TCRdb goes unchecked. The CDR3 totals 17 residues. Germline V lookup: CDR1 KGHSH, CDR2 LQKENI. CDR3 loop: CASSPPVGQGSTDTQYF.

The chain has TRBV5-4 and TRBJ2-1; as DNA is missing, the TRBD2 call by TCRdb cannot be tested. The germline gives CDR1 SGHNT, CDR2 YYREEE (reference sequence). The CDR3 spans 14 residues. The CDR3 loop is CASSFRGGRFGQFF.

CDR3 region: CSVEREVGETQYF. The rearrangement joins TRBV29-1 to TRBJ2-5; TCRdb selects TRBD2, and the lack of DNA leaves this call unchecked. Germline-derived CDR1 and CDR2 are SQVTM and ANQGSEA. The CDR3 consists of 13 residues.

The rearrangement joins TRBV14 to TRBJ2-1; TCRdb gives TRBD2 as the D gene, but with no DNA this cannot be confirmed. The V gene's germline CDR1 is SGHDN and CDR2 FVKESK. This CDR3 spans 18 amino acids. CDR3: CASSDTGWALAGAWEQFF.

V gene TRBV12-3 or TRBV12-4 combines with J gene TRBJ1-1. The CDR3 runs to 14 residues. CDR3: CASSPLKPNTEAFF.

The CDR3 region is CASHGVNRFVGEQFF. The V and J genes are TRBV28 and TRBJ2-1. CDR3 length: 15 amino acids. Per the germline V gene, CDR1 is MDHEN and CDR2 is SYDVKM. The full variable domain, with the rest looked up from reference TRBV28 and TRBJ2-1, is DVKVTQSSRYLVKRTGEKVFLECVQDMDHENMFWYRQDPGLGLRLIYFSYDVKMKEKGDIPEGYSVSREKKERFSLILESASTNQTSMYLCASHGVNRFVGEQFFGPGTRLTVL.